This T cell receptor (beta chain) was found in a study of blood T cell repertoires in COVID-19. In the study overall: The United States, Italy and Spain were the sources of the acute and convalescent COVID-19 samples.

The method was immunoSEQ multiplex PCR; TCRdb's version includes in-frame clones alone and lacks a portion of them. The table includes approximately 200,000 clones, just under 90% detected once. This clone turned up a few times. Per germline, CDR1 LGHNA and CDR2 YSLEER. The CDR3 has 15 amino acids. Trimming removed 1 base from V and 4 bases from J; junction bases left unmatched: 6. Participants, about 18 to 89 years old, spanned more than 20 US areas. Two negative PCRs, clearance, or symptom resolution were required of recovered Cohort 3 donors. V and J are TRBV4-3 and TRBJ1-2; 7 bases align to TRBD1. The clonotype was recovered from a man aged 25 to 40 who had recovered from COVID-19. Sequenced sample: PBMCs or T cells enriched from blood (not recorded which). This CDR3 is CASSQGDREGYGYTF. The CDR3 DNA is TGCGCCAGCAGCCAAGGAGACAGGGAAGGCTATGGCTACACCTTC.